Presented here are 31 T cell receptor beta chains from one specimen sequenced in a study of sequential checkpoint blockade in melanoma. The protocol was immunoSEQ multiplex PCR, while the TCRdb copy is restricted to in-frame clones and leaves out a portion. The sample includes around 41,000 clones, 86% seen only once; the top ten take approximately 12%. Noted treatment: randomized to nivolumab then ipilimumab (arm A) or the reverse (arm B). The source material was CD8+ T cells sorted from blood (inferred from file names), sampled from a patient given nivolumab and ipilimumab in sequence. The receptors were gathered from a human donor with melanoma.

This sequence joins TRBV27 and TRBJ2-2, with TRBD1 matching over 8 bases. Germline lookup yields CDR1 MNHEY and CDR2 SMNVEV (reference sequence). After removal of 3 bases from V and 4 bases from J, the junction contained 7 bases not matched to a gene. This CDR3 has 16 amino acids. CDR3 region: CASSLVGTGSTGELFF. The CDR3, as DNA: TGTGCCAGCAGTTTGGTGGGGACAGGTAGCACCGGGGAGCTGTTTTTT.

The chain employs TRBV11-2 and TRBJ1-3; D perhaps matches TRBD1 (5 bases). The CDR3 totals 17 residues. Germline CDR1 is SGHAT and CDR2 is FQNNGV. V was pared by 4 bases and J by 0 bases, with 16 bases between. The CDR3 nucleotides read TGTGCCAGCAGCTACTCATTTACAGGAGCCTCTGGAAACACCATATATTTT. Residues: CASSYSFTGASGNTIYF.

This rearrangement joins TRBV6-5 to TRBJ2-7; D remains unclear. V lost 2 bases, J lost 0 bases, and 8 bases lay in between. CDR1 MNHEY and CDR2 SVGAGI come from the germline V gene. The length of the CDR3 is 14 residues. The CDR3 protein is CASSYGQSSYEQYV. Here the CDR3 DNA reads TGTGCCAGCAGTTACGGGCAGAGCTCCTACGAGCAGTACGTC.

This chain joins TRBV5-4 and TRBJ2-1; the match to TRBD1 covers 10 bases. The CDR3 consists of 16 residues. CDR1 is SGHNT and CDR2 is YYREEE in the germline V gene (reference sequence). The trim removed 4 bases at V and 7 bases at J, leaving 11 bases unmatched. CDR3 region: CASSRPLDRGLNEQFF. Written as DNA, the CDR3 is TGTGCCAGCAGCCGACCCCTCGACAGGGGGCTGAATGAGCAGTTCTTC.

The rearrangement uses TRBV19 and TRBJ2-7; 9 bases align to TRBD1. V was clipped by 4 bases and J by 7 bases; unmatched bases: 8. The germline CDR1 and CDR2 sequences are LNHDA and SQIVND (reference sequence). This CDR3 spans 14 amino acids. CDR3 sequence: CASSTGTGLGEQYF. The CDR3 coding sequence is TGTGCCAGTAGTACTGGGACAGGGCTGGGTGAGCAGTACTTC.

The chain links TRBV19 to TRBJ2-3; 8 bases line up with TRBD1. CDR1 LNHDA and CDR2 SQIVND come from the germline V gene (reference sequence). The CDR3 loop spans 14 amino acids. The V segment lost 3 bases and the J segment 4 bases; nucleotides outside the gene matches: 3. The CDR3 region is CASSMDRDADTQYF. The CDR3 DNA is TGTGCCAGTAGTATGGACAGGGACGCAGATACGCAGTATTTT.

The rearrangement uses TRBV7-9 and TRBJ2-5, with 7 bases aligning to TRBD2. The junction had 7 bases not matched to a gene; V was cut back by 1 base and J by 5 bases. Germline CDR1 SEHNR, CDR2 FQNEAQ (reference sequence). The CDR3 is 15 residues long. The CDR3 loop reads CASSLGEGRIETQYF. The CDR3 nucleotides are TGTGCCAGCAGCTTAGGGGAGGGGAGGATCGAGACCCAGTACTTC.

This sequence joins TRBV28 and TRBJ1-1; D gene ambiguous. V lost 2 bases and J 3 bases, leaving 10 bases between the germline ends. The CDR3 sequence is 14 residues long. Looked up from germline, CDR1 is MDHEN and CDR2 is SYDVKM. CDR3 bases: TGTGCCAGCAGTTTAATCGGGGTGTACACTGAAGCTTTCTTT. Its translation is CASSLIGVYTEAFF.

This chain links TRBV19 with TRBJ2-1; 7 positions match TRBD1. This CDR3 is 14 amino acids long. The germline V gene has CDR1 LNHDA and CDR2 SQIVND (reference sequence). V trimming: 10 bases; J trimming: 4 bases; junction bases outside the gene matches: 10. The CDR3 nucleotides read TGTGCCACTACCCGGGACAGCCTATACAATGAGCAGTTCTTC. This codes for CATTRDSLYNEQFF.

The CDR3 nucleotides are TGCGCCAGCAGCCAAGATTGGCAGGGAGGTGGCAATCAGCCCCAGCATTTT. It codes for CASSQDWQGGGNQPQHF. This chain uses TRBV4-3 with TRBJ1-5; tentatively, D is TRBD1 (5 bases). Germline loops: CDR1 LGHNA, CDR2 YSLEER. The CDR3 contains 17 residues. V gave up 0 bases and J gave up 2 bases, with 14 bases separating them.

The genes are TRBV7-7 and TRBJ2-7; TRBD1 matches 7 bases. V lost 1 base and J lost 7; bases outside the gene matches: 4. Germline CDR1 reads SSHAT; CDR2 reads FNYEAQ (reference sequence). The CDR3 spans 13 residues. The CDR3: CASSLGQGWEQYF. CDR3 sequence (DNA): TGTGCCAGCAGCTTAGGACAGGGTTGGGAGCAGTACTTC.

The chain couples TRBV30 to TRBJ1-4; the match to TRBD1 covers 9 bases. After removal of 3 bases from V and 6 bases from J, the junction contained 5 bases not matched to a gene. The CDR3 covers 14 residues. Germline V gene data show CDR1 as GTSNPN and CDR2 as SVGIG (reference sequence). The CDR3 nucleotides are TGTGCCTGGAGCCCGGGACAGGGACATGAAAAACTGTTTTTT. Translating gives CAWSPGQGHEKLFF.

This clone has only one observation. The chain employs TRBV11-2 and TRBJ1-2; 7 positions agree with TRBD1. The CDR3 contains 14 residues. V lost 3 bases, J lost 8 bases, and 9 bases stayed unmatched. Germline-derived CDR1 and CDR2 are SGHAT and FQNNGV. The CDR3 coding sequence is TGTGCCAGCAGCTTGGGGGACAGCCTATGGGGCTACACCTTC. Translating it yields CASSLGDSLWGYTF.

The rearrangement uses TRBV9 and TRBJ2-5, with 7 bases lining up with TRBD2. Germline values: CDR1 SGDLS, CDR2 YYNGEE. V shed 0 bases and J 3 bases; nucleotides not matched to a gene: 2. The CDR3 sequence is 14 residues long. As DNA, the CDR3 is TGTGCCAGCAGCGTAGCGGGAGGCGAAGAGACCCAGTACTTC. As protein: CASSVAGGEETQYF.

The genes are TRBV19 and TRBJ2-3, with TRBD1 matching over 7 bases. Germline CDR1 reads LNHDA; CDR2 reads SQIVND (reference sequence). Trimming removed 5 bases from V and 4 bases from J; junction bases left unmatched: 6. This CDR3 is 14 amino acids long. The CDR3 region is CASSHDREPDTQYF. The CDR3 nucleotides read TGTGCCAGTAGTCACGACAGGGAACCAGATACGCAGTATTTT.

This chain joins TRBV19 and TRBJ2-7, with a tentative D call TRBD2 (5 bases). The germline CDR1 and CDR2 sequences are LNHDA and SQIVND (reference sequence). The V and J ends lost 3 bases and 3 bases respectively, with 12 bases between them. This CDR3 spans 14 amino acids. CDR3 sequence reads: CASSISGGGYEQYV. The CDR3, as DNA: TGTGCCAGTAGTATCTCTGGAGGTGGCTACGAGCAGTACGTC.

DNA of the CDR3: TGTGCCAGCAGTTTAAATACAGGGATCCACACTGAAGCTTTCTTT. As protein: CASSLNTGIHTEAFF. The chain uses TRBV27 and TRBJ1-1; D is perhaps TRBD1 (6 bases). The length of the CDR3 is 15 residues. Trimming pared 2 bases from V and 3 bases from J, leaving 13 bases between. Germline V gene lookup returns CDR1 MNHEY and CDR2 SMNVEV (reference sequence).

This chain connects TRBV9 to TRBJ2-5; 14 bases agree with TRBD2. J lost 2 bases, V lost 4 bases, and 4 bases had no gene match. This CDR3 is built from 16 residues. Looked up from germline, CDR1 is SGDLS and CDR2 is YYNGEE. CDR3 amino acids: CASSPTSGRGQETQYF. For the CDR3, the DNA is TGTGCCAGCAGCCCGACTAGCGGGAGGGGACAAGAGACCCAGTACTTC. Using reference TRBV9 and TRBJ2-5 for the parts outside the CDR3, the full variable domain is DSGVTQTPKHLITATGQRVTLRCSPRSGDLSVYWYQQSLDQGLQFLIQYYNGEERAKGNILERFSAQQFPDLHSELNLSSLELGDSALYFCASSPTSGRGQETQYFGPGTRLLVL.

The chain uses TRBV7-9 and TRBJ2-2; TRBD1 is a possible D gene (6 bases). CDR3 length: 15 amino acids. Trimming removed 6 bases at V and 6 bases at J, with 17 bases between. Germline CDR1 and CDR2: SEHNR and FQNEAQ (reference sequence). CDR3 amino acids: CASRPLSRGPGELFF. The CDR3 nucleotides read TGTGCCAGCAGACCCTTAAGCAGGGGCCCCGGGGAGCTGTTTTTT.

The V call is TRBV7-9, the J call TRBJ2-7; TRBD2 matches at 14 bases. After removal of 5 bases from V and 6 bases from J, the junction contained 12 bases not matched to a gene. Germline V CDR1 and CDR2: SEHNR, FQNEAQ (reference sequence). The CDR3 extends over 17 amino acids. The CDR3 loop reads CASSPRGGLAGAIEQYF. DNA for the CDR3: TGTGCCAGCAGCCCTAGGGGGGGACTAGCGGGAGCCATCGAGCAGTACTTC.

V gene TRBV19 combines with J gene TRBJ2-7; D not certain. The V end was cut by 4 bases, the J end by 0 bases, with 7 bases between. This CDR3 contains 13 residues. Germline V gene data show CDR1 as LNHDA and CDR2 as SQIVND (reference sequence). The CDR3 region is CASSTSDSYEQYF. The CDR3, as DNA: TGTGCCAGTAGTACCTCAGACTCCTACGAGCAGTACTTC.

CDR3 bases: TGTGCCAGCAGCTTCGGACAGGGGGCCATGGGCAATCAGCCCCAGCATTTT. Protein product: CASSFGQGAMGNQPQHF. The genes are TRBV7-9 and TRBJ1-5, with TRBD1 matching over 11 bases. In germline, CDR1 is SEHNR, CDR2 FQNEAQ (reference sequence). This CDR3 region has 17 residues. Losses at the gene ends were 3 bases for V and 2 bases for J; bases not matched to a gene: 6.

This clone was picked up a small number of times. The genes are TRBV10-3 and TRBJ1-5; D uncertain. This CDR3 comprises 13 residues. The V and J ends lost 4 bases and 0 bases respectively, with 4 bases between them. In germline, CDR1 is ENHRY, CDR2 SYGVKD. CDR3 in DNA: TGTGCCATCAGTGGTCATAGCAATCAGCCCCAGCATTTT. Its translation is CAISGHSNQPQHF.

A note on this clone: A read error may account for a junction end that differs from germline. The V gene is TRBV7-7, the J gene TRBJ2-1, with TRBD2 identical over 9 bases. The germline gives CDR1 SSHAT, CDR2 FNYEAQ (reference sequence). This CDR3 spans 16 amino acids. The CDR3 DNA follows: TGTGCTAGCAGCGTAGCGGGGGCCCTACTATACAATGAGCAGTTCTTC. This encodes CASSVAGALLYNEQFF.

The chain uses TRBV30 and TRBJ2-4; possible D gene TRBD2, 6 bases. With 4 bases removed from V and 6 bases from J, the gap between germline ends came to 10 bases. In germline, CDR1 is GTSNPN, CDR2 SVGIG (reference sequence). The CDR3 length is 12 residues. This CDR3 is CAWNPAGNIQYF. The DNA of the CDR3 is TGTGCCTGGAATCCAGCGGGAAACATTCAGTACTTC.

In its sample, this clone is medium-sized. V and J are TRBV19 and TRBJ2-7; 9 bases map to TRBD1. With 3 bases clipped from V and 3 bases from J, the junction kept 6 bases outside the gene matches. The length of the CDR3 is 15 residues. Germline assignment: CDR1 LNHDA and CDR2 SQIVND (reference sequence). CDR3 amino acids: CASSMGQGILYEQYF. CDR3 nucleotides: TGTGCCAGTAGTATGGGACAGGGAATCCTCTACGAGCAGTACTTC. The full variable domain, rest sourced from reference TRBV19 and TRBJ2-7, is DGGITQSPKYLFRKEGQNVTLSCEQNLNHDAMYWYRQDPGQGLRLIYYSQIVNDFQKGDIAEGYSVSREKKESFPLTVTSAQKNPTAFYLCASSMGQGILYEQYFGPGTRLTVT.

The CDR3 bases are TGTGCCAGCAGCTTAACCGGGACTAGCGGGAGCTCCTACAATGAGCAGTTCTTC. Translated, it gives CASSLTGTSGSSYNEQFF. The chain recombines TRBV7-3 with TRBJ2-1; TRBD2 aligns across 14 bases. The CDR3 length is 18 residues. The junction had 1 base not matched to a gene; V was cut back by 0 bases and J by 0 bases. Germline assignment: CDR1 SGHTA and CDR2 FQGTGA.

J is TRBJ1-1 and V is TRBV7-6; TRBD1 agrees at 8 bases. Germline V lookup: CDR1 SGHVS, CDR2 FNYEAQ. Unmatched junction bases numbered 6, after V lost 5 bases and J lost 1 base. The CDR3 consists of 15 residues. CDR3 sequence reads: CASSATGTGNTEAFF. The CDR3 DNA reads TGTGCCAGCAGCGCCACCGGGACAGGGAACACTGAAGCTTTCTTT.

The CDR3 DNA sequence: TGCAGCGCCCGGGACAGGGGGTTCACTGAAGCTTTCTTT. It translates to CSARDRGFTEAFF. This sequence joins TRBV29-1 and TRBJ1-1; TRBD1 matches 11 bases. The CDR3 is made up of 13 amino acids. V gave up 7 bases and J gave up 4 bases; unmatched junction bases: 5. Germline V lookup: CDR1 SQVTM, CDR2 ANQGSEA.

The chain employs TRBV6-5 and TRBJ2-1, with D uncertain. Per the germline V gene, CDR1 is MNHEY and CDR2 is SVGAGI. The CDR3 contains 13 residues. V was clipped by 2 bases and J by 6 bases, with 8 bases between them. CDR3 amino acids: CASSYGDGNEQFF. In nucleotides, the CDR3 is TGTGCCAGCAGTTACGGAGACGGCAATGAGCAGTTCTTC.

This clone appeared a single time. V usage is TRBV6-5 and J usage is TRBJ1-5, with 9 bases that match TRBD1. In germline, CDR1 is MNHEY, CDR2 SVGAGI. The V and J ends lost 6 bases and 7 bases, in that order; junction bases with no gene match: 7. CDR3 length: 14 residues. The CDR3 nucleotides read TGTGCCAGCAGCCCCGGACAGGGGTACCAGCCCCAGCATTTT. Translating gives CASSPGQGYQPQHF.